Detailed here is one TCR beta chain. Its antigen remains unidentified. TCRdb re-called the multiplex PCR reads through MiXCR, storing one row per CDR3 protein. The top ten clones hold roughly 8.3% of a sample with roughly 21,000 distinct CDR3 sequences, 50% of them seen once. These data are taken from a study of breast tumors, draining lymph nodes, adjacent tissues. General study findings and limits: Luminal-like breast cancer showed significantly greater tumor-nontumor repertoire similarity than basal-like breast cancer did. Findings are consistent with lymph node origin and intratumoral expansion of most tumor T cells. Tumor T cell lymph node origin was a supported hypothesis, not proven.

The CDR3 has 18 amino acids. V shed 5 bases, J shed 6 bases, and the junction held 12 bases outside the gene matches. Germline CDR1 is SEHNR and CDR2 is FQNEAQ (reference sequence). The specimen sequenced was breast tumor tissue. The gene calls are TRBV7-9 and TRBJ2-1, with 14 bases matching TRBD2. The TCR sequence derives from a female donor with breast cancer. Some clones in this sample may be carry-over from other donors' samples. The CDR3 protein is CASSRLGLAGGGGNEQFF. CDR3 bases: TGTGCCAGCAGCCGACTCGGACTAGCGGGAGGAGGAGGCAATGAGCAGTTCTTC.